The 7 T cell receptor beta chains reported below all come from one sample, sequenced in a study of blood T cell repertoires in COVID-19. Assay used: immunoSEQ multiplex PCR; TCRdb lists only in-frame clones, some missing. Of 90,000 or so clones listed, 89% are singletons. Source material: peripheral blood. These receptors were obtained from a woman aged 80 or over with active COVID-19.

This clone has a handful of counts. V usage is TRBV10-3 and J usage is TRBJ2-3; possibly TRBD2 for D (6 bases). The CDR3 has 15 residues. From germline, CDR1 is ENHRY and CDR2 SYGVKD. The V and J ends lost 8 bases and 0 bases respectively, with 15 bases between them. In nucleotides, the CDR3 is TGTGCCATCGGAGGTAGCGGTGCTAGCACAGATACGCAGTATTTT. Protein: CAIGGSGASTDTQYF.

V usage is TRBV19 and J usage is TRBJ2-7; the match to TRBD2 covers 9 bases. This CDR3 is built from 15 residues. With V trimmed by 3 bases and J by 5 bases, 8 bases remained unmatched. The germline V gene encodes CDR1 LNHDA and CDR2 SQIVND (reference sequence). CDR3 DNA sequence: TGTGCCAGTAGTATTCTTGCGGGAGGGCCCCACGAGCAGTACTTC. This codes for CASSILAGGPHEQYF.

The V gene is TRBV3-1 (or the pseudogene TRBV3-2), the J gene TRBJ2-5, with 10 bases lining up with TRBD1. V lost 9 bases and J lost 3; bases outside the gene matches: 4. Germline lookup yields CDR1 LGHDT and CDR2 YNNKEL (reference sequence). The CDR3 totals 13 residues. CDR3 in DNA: TGTGCCAGGGGACAGGGGAGGGAAGAGACCCAGTACTTC. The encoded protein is CARGQGREETQYF.

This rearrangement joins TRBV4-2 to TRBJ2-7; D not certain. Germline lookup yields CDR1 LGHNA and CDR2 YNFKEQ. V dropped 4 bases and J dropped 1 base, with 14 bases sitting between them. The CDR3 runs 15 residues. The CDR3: CASSPSLTESYEQYF. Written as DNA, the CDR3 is TGTGCCAGCAGCCCGTCCCTGACTGAATCCTACGAGCAGTACTTC.

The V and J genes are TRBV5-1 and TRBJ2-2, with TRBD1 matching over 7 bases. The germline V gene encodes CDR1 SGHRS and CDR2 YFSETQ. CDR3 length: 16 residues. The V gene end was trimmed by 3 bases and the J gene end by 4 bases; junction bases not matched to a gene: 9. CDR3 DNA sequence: TGCGCCAGCAGCTCCCGGGACAGCAATCCCACCGGGGAGCTGTTTTTT. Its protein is CASSSRDSNPTGELFF.

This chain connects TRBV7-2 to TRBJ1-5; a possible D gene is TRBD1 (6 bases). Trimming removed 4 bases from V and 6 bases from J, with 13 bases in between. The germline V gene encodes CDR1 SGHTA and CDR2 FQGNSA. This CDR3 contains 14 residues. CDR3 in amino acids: CASSSQGSGQPQHF. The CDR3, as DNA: TGTGCCAGCAGCTCACAGGGTTCGGGTCAGCCCCAGCATTTT.

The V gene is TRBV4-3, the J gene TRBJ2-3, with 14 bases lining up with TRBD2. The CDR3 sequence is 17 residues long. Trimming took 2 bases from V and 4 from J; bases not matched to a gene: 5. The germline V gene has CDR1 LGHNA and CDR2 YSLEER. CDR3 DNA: TGCGCCAGCAGCCAAACGGGACTAGCGGGAGACCCAGATACGCAGTATTTT. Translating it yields CASSQTGLAGDPDTQYF.